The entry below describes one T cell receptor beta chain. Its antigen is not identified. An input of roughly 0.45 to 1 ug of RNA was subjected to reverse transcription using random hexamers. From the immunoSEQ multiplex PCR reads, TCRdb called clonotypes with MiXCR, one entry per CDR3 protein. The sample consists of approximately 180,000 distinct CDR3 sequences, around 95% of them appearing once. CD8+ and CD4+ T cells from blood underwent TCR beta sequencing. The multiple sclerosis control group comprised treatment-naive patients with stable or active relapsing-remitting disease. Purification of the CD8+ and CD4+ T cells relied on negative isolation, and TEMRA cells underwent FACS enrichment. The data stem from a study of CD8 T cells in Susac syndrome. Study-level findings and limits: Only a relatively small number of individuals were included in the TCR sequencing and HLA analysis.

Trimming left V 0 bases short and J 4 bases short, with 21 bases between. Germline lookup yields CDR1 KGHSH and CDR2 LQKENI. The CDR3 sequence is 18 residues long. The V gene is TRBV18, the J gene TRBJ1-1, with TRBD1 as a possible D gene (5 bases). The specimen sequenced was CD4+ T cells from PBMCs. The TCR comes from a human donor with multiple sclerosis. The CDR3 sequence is CASSPPGVVVGRGTEAFF. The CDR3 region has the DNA TGTGCCAGCTCACCACCGGGGGTCGTCGTGGGGAGAGGCACTGAAGCTTTCTTT. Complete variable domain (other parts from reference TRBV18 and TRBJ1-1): NAGVMQNPRHLVRRRGQEARLRCSPMKGHSHVYWYRQLPEEGLKFMVYLQKENIIDESGMPKERFSAEFPKEGPSILRIQQVVRGDSAAYFCASSPPGVVVGRGTEAFFGQGTRLTVV.